The 8 T cell receptor beta chains below come from one sample, sequenced in a study of lymphopenia after photon versus proton radiotherapy. Here immunoSEQ multiplex PCR was the method, and the copy in TCRdb shows in-frame clones only, minus some. Of approximately 160,000 clones in the sample, about 85% are singletons; the top ten hold around 5%. Here the sequenced sample was peripheral blood, taken from a patient treated with photon-based radiotherapy. Receptor source: a man aged 50-59 years with gastric cancer.

CDR3 protein: CASSAALGGGYNEQFF. In nucleotides, the CDR3 is TGCGCCAGCAGCGCCGCCCTCGGGGGAGGCTACAATGAGCAGTTCTTC. The rearrangement joins TRBV5-1 to TRBJ2-1; a possible D gene is TRBD2 (6 bases). V was shortened by 4 bases and J by 3 bases, with 17 bases between the two germline ends. Germline assignment: CDR1 SGHRS and CDR2 YFSETQ. There are 16 residues in the CDR3.

The chain couples TRBV4-3 to TRBJ1-4; D is unresolved. This CDR3 comprises 15 residues. Germline lookup yields CDR1 LGHNA and CDR2 YSLEER. V was cut by 1 base and J by 0 bases, with 6 bases left in between. This CDR3 is CASSQGPATNEKLFF. For the CDR3, the DNA is TGCGCCAGCAGCCAAGGGCCCGCAACTAATGAAAAACTGTTTTTT.

This sequence joins TRBV6-6 and TRBJ1-1, with a possible D match to TRBD1 (6 bases). The length of the CDR3 is 14 residues. V lost 8 bases and J 0 bases, leaving 13 bases between the germline ends. Per the germline V gene, CDR1 is MNHNY and CDR2 is SVGAGI (reference sequence). The CDR3 bases are TGTGCCAGCCGCGACAGGTACTTGAACACTGAAGCTTTCTTT. It is translated as CASRDRYLNTEAFF.

This chain links TRBV7-2 with TRBJ2-1; 7 bases fit TRBD1. Trimming at V came to 5 bases and at J to 3 bases, leaving 7 bases not matched to a gene. The CDR3 sequence is 15 residues long. Germline assignment: CDR1 SGHTA and CDR2 FQGNSA. The CDR3 DNA follows: TGTGCCAGCAGCCCTCGGGGACAGTACTACAATGAGCAGTTCTTC. It codes for CASSPRGQYYNEQFF.

This clone appeared a single time. The rearrangement uses TRBV18 and TRBJ2-7; no firm D call. V was cut by 0 bases and J by 5 bases, with 8 bases left in between. The germline V gene encodes CDR1 KGHSH and CDR2 LQKENI. The CDR3 spans 13 residues. The CDR3: CASSPPGVNEQYF. DNA of the CDR3: TGTGCCAGCTCACCACCAGGCGTCAACGAGCAGTACTTC.

This chain connects TRBV6-5 to TRBJ1-1; 7 bases are a match to TRBD1. CDR1 is MNHEY, CDR2 SVGAGI, per germline. The CDR3 is 15 residues long. The V and J ends lost 7 bases and 0 bases, in that order; junction bases with no gene match: 8. The CDR3 region has the DNA TGTGCCAGCACCCCACACAGGGGTATGAACACTGAAGCTTTCTTT. Translation gives CASTPHRGMNTEAFF.

The CDR3 is CSVRENSGETQYF. In DNA, the CDR3 is TGCAGCGTTAGAGAAAACAGTGGTGAGACCCAGTACTTC. The genes are TRBV29-1 and TRBJ2-5, with unresolved D. This CDR3 spans 13 amino acids. Germline V CDR1 and CDR2: SQVTM, ANQGSEA. V dropped 5 bases and J dropped 5 bases, with 15 bases sitting between them. The whole variable domain, filled in from reference TRBV29-1 and TRBJ2-5, reads SAVISQKPSRDICQRGTSLTIQCQVDSQVTMMFWYRQQPGQSLTLIATANQGSEATYESGFVIDKFPISRPNLTFSTLTVSNMSPEDSSIYLCSVRENSGETQYFGPGTRLLVL.

V gene TRBV14 combines with J gene TRBJ2-1; 10 bases match TRBD2. CDR1 SGHDN and CDR2 FVKESK come from the germline V gene. The CDR3 is 19 amino acids. The J segment lost 11 bases and the V segment lost 8 bases, leaving 27 bases of the junction unmatched. The CDR3 coding sequence is TGTGCCAGCGTCGGCCTTGAGCGGGAGGGCCTGAAAGCAATCTTGCAGCAGTTCTTC. Protein product: CASVGLEREGLKAILQQFF.